A single sample is the source of the 12 T cell receptor beta chains below, sequenced in a study of blood T cell repertoires in COVID-19. Profiled with immunoSEQ multiplex PCR; TCRdb holds only in-frame clones, not every one. The table includes some 350,000 clones, approximately 86% detected once. The sequenced sample consisted of peripheral blood. All receptors come from a human donor in a cohort sampled during active COVID-19.

This chain uses TRBV6-2 or TRBV6-3 with TRBJ2-7, with D possibly TRBD2 on 6 matching bases. The CDR3 is 14 residues long. Trimming took off 6 bases at V and 3 bases at J, with 15 bases between the two ends. CDR1 and CDR2 (germline): MNHEY, SVGEGT. The CDR3, as DNA: TGTGCCAGCAGCCCGGGACTCCTGAACTACGAGCAGTACTTC. Protein sequence: CASSPGLLNYEQYF.

The chain uses TRBV5-8 and TRBJ1-2; tentative D call: TRBD1 (6 bases). This CDR3 region has 15 residues. V lost 6 bases and J lost 6, with 21 bases in between. Germline lookup yields CDR1 SGHTS and CDR2 YDEGEE. The CDR3 DNA follows: TGTGCCAGCACCTTACAGGGAGGGTGGGCCGATGGCTACACCTTC. Its protein product is CASTLQGGWADGYTF.

The gene calls are TRBV6-5 and TRBJ2-1; 12 positions match TRBD2. The CDR3 consists of 15 residues. CDR1 is MNHEY and CDR2 is SVGAGI in the germline V gene. J lost 4 bases, V lost 8 bases, and 6 bases had no gene match. The CDR3 DNA sequence: TGTGCCAGCCGACTAGCGGGAGAACTTTACAATGAGCAGTTCTTC. As protein: CASRLAGELYNEQFF.

This chain uses TRBV19 with TRBJ2-3; 9 bases line up with TRBD1. Germline loops: CDR1 LNHDA, CDR2 SQIVND (reference sequence). CDR3 size: 15 residues. After removal of 7 bases from V and 3 bases from J, the junction contained 8 bases not matched to a gene. The CDR3 DNA sequence: TGTGCCAGTACGGTCGGGACAGGGTTAACAGATACGCAGTATTTT. Translation: CASTVGTGLTDTQYF.

The chain joins TRBV20-1 to TRBJ1-2, with 7 bases identical to TRBD1. The J segment lost 7 bases and the V segment lost 6 bases, leaving 5 bases of the junction unmatched. Germline CDR1 and CDR2: DFQATT and SNEGSKA (reference sequence). This CDR3 has 11 amino acids. CDR3 bases: TGCAGTGCACAGGGGTTTGGTGGCTACACCTTC. This gives the protein CSAQGFGGYTF.

The rearrangement uses TRBV9 and TRBJ1-4; 8 bases map to TRBD1. The length of the CDR3 is 15 residues. V dropped 4 bases and J dropped 6; count of bases not matched to a gene: 8. The germline gives CDR1 SGDLS, CDR2 YYNGEE. CDR3: CASSTQTGEDEKLFF. The DNA of the CDR3 is TGTGCCAGCAGCACCCAGACAGGGGAGGATGAAAAACTGTTTTTT. The full variable domain, with the rest looked up from reference TRBV9 and TRBJ1-4, is DSGVTQTPKHLITATGQRVTLRCSPRSGDLSVYWYQQSLDQGLQFLIQYYNGEERAKGNILERFSAQQFPDLHSELNLSSLELGDSALYFCASSTQTGEDEKLFFGSGTQLSVL.

The chain uses TRBV4-1 and TRBJ1-1; 10 bases match TRBD1. Germline V gene lookup returns CDR1 MGHRA and CDR2 YSYEKL. This CDR3 has 17 amino acids. Trimming took 0 bases from V and 4 from J; bases not matched to a gene: 8. Here the CDR3 DNA reads TGCGCCAGCAGCCAAGAGATGGGGGGACAGGGGCGCACTGAAGCTTTCTTT. Its protein product is CASSQEMGGQGRTEAFF.

The J gene is TRBJ1-5, the V gene TRBV19; TRBD1 matches 9 bases. The CDR3 has 14 residues. The germline V gene encodes CDR1 LNHDA and CDR2 SQIVND (reference sequence). Losses at the gene ends were 8 bases for V and 2 bases for J; bases not matched to a gene: 4. The CDR3 coding sequence is TGTGCCAGTGGGACAGGGAATGGCAATCAGCCCCAGCATTTT. Protein product: CASGTGNGNQPQHF.

This sequence joins TRBV7-6 and TRBJ1-1; unclear D gene. Trimming stripped 2 bases from V and 5 bases from J, with 12 bases between. This CDR3 is built from 14 residues. Germline V gene sequence: CDR1 SGHVS, CDR2 FNYEAQ. CDR3 region: CASSLNEAATEAFF. CDR3 DNA sequence: TGTGCCAGCAGCTTAAACGAGGCCGCGACTGAAGCTTTCTTT.

The chain joins TRBV7-3 to TRBJ2-3, with D possibly matching TRBD2 (11 bases). Germline lookup yields CDR1 SGHTA and CDR2 FQGTGA. Trimming shortened V by 5 bases and J by 3 bases, and 30 bases separated the two germline ends. This CDR3 comprises 20 residues. The CDR3 sequence is CASSMPGQGNTSGSTDTQYF. For the CDR3, the DNA is TGTGCCAGCAGCATGCCGGGACAGGGGAATACTAGCGGGAGTACAGATACGCAGTATTTT.

V is TRBV30 and J is TRBJ2-3; 9 bases map to TRBD1. Per the germline V gene, CDR1 is GTSNPN and CDR2 is SVGIG (reference sequence). There are 15 residues in the CDR3. The junction had 9 bases not matched to a gene; V was cut back by 5 bases and J by 3 bases. The CDR3 protein is CAWEPGQGLTDTQYF. CDR3 DNA: TGTGCCTGGGAGCCGGGACAGGGATTGACAGATACGCAGTATTTT.

The chain carries TRBV7-3 and TRBJ2-1; unclear D gene. Germline CDR1 is SGHTA and CDR2 is FQGTGA. The CDR3 covers 17 residues. Trimming shortened V by 5 bases and J by 0 bases, and 17 bases separated the two germline ends. CDR3 sequence (DNA): TGTGCCAGCAGCCCCCACCATCGGTTGAGCTCCTACAATGAGCAGTTCTTC. Protein: CASSPHHRLSSYNEQFF.